The source of this T cell receptor beta chain is a study of blood T cell repertoires in COVID-19. TCRdb's copy holds only in-frame clones and misses some; the assay was immunoSEQ multiplex PCR. The sample consists of 15,000 to 25,000 clones, just over 90% of them appearing once. This sequence originates from a woman aged 45-65 years with active COVID-19. The sample was peripheral blood.

The CDR3 loop reads CASSEAPDRNSGNTIYF. CDR3 coding DNA: TGTGCCAGCAGTGAAGCCCCGGACAGGAACTCTGGAAACACCATATATTTT. V is TRBV6-1 and J is TRBJ1-3; 7 nucleotides line up with TRBD1. The ends lost 0 bases at V and 0 bases at J; junction bases unmatched: 5. The CDR3 has 17 residues. In germline, CDR1 is MNHNS, CDR2 SASEGT.